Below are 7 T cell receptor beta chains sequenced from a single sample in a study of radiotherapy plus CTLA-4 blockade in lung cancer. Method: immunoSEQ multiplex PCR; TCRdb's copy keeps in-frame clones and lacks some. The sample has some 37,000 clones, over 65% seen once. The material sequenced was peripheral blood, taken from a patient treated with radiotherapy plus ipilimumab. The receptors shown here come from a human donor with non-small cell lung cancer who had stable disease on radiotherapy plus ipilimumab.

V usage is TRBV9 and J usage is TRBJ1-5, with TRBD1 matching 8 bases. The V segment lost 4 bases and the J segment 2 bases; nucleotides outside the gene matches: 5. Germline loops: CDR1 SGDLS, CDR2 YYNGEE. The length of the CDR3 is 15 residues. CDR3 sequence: CASSSGTGRNQPQHF. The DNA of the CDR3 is TGTGCCAGCAGCTCCGGGACAGGACGCAATCAGCCCCAGCATTTT.

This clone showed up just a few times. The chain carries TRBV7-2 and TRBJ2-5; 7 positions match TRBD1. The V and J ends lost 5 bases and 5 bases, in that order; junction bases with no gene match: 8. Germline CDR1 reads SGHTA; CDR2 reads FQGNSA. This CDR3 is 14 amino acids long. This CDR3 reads CASSPNRGAETQYF. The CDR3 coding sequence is TGTGCCAGCAGCCCGAACAGGGGCGCGGAGACCCAGTACTTC.

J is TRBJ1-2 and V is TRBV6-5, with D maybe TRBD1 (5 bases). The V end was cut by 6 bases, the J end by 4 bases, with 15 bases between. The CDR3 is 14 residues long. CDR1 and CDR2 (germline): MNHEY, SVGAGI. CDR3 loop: CASSDSLTGYGYTF. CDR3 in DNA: TGTGCCAGCAGCGACAGCCTCACGGGCTATGGCTACACCTTC.

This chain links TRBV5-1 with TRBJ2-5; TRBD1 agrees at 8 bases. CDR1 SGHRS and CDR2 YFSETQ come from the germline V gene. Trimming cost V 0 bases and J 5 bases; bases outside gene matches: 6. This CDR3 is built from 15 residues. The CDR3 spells CASSLGQGAAETQYF. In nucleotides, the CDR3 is TGCGCCAGCAGCTTGGGGCAGGGGGCGGCGGAGACCCAGTACTTC. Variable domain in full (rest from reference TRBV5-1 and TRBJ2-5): KAGVTQTPRYLIKTRGQQVTLSCSPISGHRSVSWYQQTPGQGLQFLFEYFSETQRNKGNFPGRFSGRQFSNSRSEMNVSTLELGDSALYLCASSLGQGAAETQYFGPGTRLLVL.

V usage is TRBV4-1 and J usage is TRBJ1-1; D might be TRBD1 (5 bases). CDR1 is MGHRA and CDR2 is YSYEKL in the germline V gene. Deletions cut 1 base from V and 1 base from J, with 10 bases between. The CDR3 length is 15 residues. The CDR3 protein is CASSQGQGPNTEAFF. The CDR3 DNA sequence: TGCGCCAGCAGCCAAGGGCAGGGACCGAACACTGAAGCTTTCTTT.

The chain's CDR3 is CASSHGRSSGNTIYF. The CDR3 region has the DNA TGTGCCAGCAGCCACGGACGGAGCTCTGGAAACACCATATATTTT. V usage is TRBV13 and J usage is TRBJ1-3; D not certain. This CDR3 contains 15 residues. Germline V gene data show CDR1 as PRHDT and CDR2 as FYEKMQ (reference sequence). Trimming shortened V by 5 bases and J by 0 bases, and 11 bases separated the two germline ends.

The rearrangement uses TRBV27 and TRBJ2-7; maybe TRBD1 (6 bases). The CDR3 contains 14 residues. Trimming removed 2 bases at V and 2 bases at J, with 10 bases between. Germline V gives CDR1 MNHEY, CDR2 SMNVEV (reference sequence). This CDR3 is CASSLLAGAYEQYF. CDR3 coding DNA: TGTGCCAGCAGTTTACTCGCAGGGGCCTACGAGCAGTACTTC.